The 30 T cell receptor beta chains below all came from one sample that was sequenced in a study of tumor-infiltrating lymphocytes in primary liver carcinoma. Co-extracting RNA and DNA was done with roughly 17-34 mg of unsorted bulk tissue as input. A primer matching the constant region was used to make TCR beta cDNA from around 550 ng of total RNA. Libraries of TCR beta came from three nested multiplex PCR rounds with slightly modified ARM-PCR. TRBV1-TRBV30 forward primers and a C-beta reverse primer were used in the first two PCR rounds, which each ran for around 11 cycles. TCRdb itself ran the multiplex PCR reads through MiXCR, one entry per CDR3 protein. The sample lists approximately 99,000 distinct CDR3 sequences; around three quarters were seen once. Sequencing was performed on liver tumor tissue from sampling region 5. Subset noted: tumor region T5, tumor centre. The receptors were sampled from a woman aged 60 to 75 with primary liver carcinoma and hepatitis B virus infection.

The rearrangement uses TRBV6-2 or TRBV6-3 and TRBJ1-1; 9 nucleotides agree with TRBD1. J gave up 2 bases and V 10 bases, and 11 bases lay outside the gene matches. Per the germline V gene, CDR1 is MNHEY and CDR2 is SVGEGT. The CDR3 is 15 residues long. The CDR3 nucleotides are TGTGCCAACAACACACAGGGGGCAGGAAACACTGAAGCTTTCTTT. Its protein is CANNTQGAGNTEAFF.

Only a few counts were recorded for this clonotype. This clone may be a read error of a much larger clone one base away. The V gene is TRBV12-3 or TRBV12-4, the J gene TRBJ1-6; 10 positions match TRBD1. The CDR3 is 15 amino acids. The trim removed 6 bases at V and 12 bases at J, leaving 11 bases unmatched. DNA for the CDR3: TGTGCCAGCAGCCAGCAGGGACAGGGGTATTTACCCCTCCACTTT. Its protein is CASSQQGQGYLPLHF.

Points on this clonotype: This may be a read error, as it is one base from a much larger clone. The conserved closing phenylalanine or tryptophan is absent in this CDR3, likely reflecting a read error. The gene calls are TRBV14 and TRBJ1-4; 7 nucleotides line up with TRBD1. After removal of 0 bases from V and 4 bases from J, the junction contained 5 bases not matched to a gene. Germline CDR1 reads SGHDN; CDR2 reads FVKESK. CDR3 length: 16 amino acids. CDR3 in amino acids: CASSQERGTVNEKLFY. Here the CDR3 DNA reads TGTGCCAGCAGCCAAGAACGGGGGACAGTTAATGAAAAACTGTTTTAT.

This clonotype has only one observation. One end of the junction varies from germline; a read error may be responsible. V and J are TRBV6-1 and TRBJ1-5, with D hard to call. The CDR3 extends over 13 amino acids. Per germline, CDR1 MNHNS and CDR2 SASEGT. The CDR3 sequence is CDSSETGAQFQHF. CDR3 nucleotides: TGTGACAGCAGTGAAACGGGCGCTCAGTTCCAGCATTTT.

To note about this clonotype: A much larger clone lies one base from this, so it may be a read error. The rearrangement links TRBV6-5 to TRBJ2-5; 12 nucleotides line up with TRBD2. The CDR3 loop spans 13 amino acids. Germline loops: CDR1 MNHEY, CDR2 SVGAGI. Unmatched junction bases numbered 4, after V lost 7 bases and J lost 7 bases. The CDR3, as DNA: TGTGCCAGCATTCGACTAGCGGGGGCGACCCAGTACTTC. This gives the protein CASIRLAGATQYF.

The chain links TRBV5-1 to TRBJ2-1, with D perhaps TRBD1 (6 bases). Trimming removed 0 bases from V and 9 bases from J, with 19 bases in between. This CDR3 is built from 16 residues. CDR1 SGHRS and CDR2 YFSETQ come from the germline V gene. CDR3 loop: CASSLAGYNRVIEQFF. The CDR3 DNA sequence: TGCGCCAGCAGCTTGGCGGGGTATAACAGGGTCATTGAGCAGTTCTTC.

Regarding this clonotype: This sequence may be a read error, since a much larger clone differs from it by one base. The rearrangement joins TRBV30 to TRBJ1-5; a weak D match, TRBD1 (6 bases). CDR1 is GTSNPN and CDR2 is SVGIG in the germline V gene (reference sequence). The CDR3 has 15 amino acids. The CDR3 bases are TGTACCTGGAGCCGGCGGGGGCTGAGCAATCAGCCCCAGCATTTT. It is translated as CTWSRRGLSNQPQHF.

J is TRBJ2-1 and V is TRBV11-2; 8 nucleotides match TRBD2. Germline V gene lookup returns CDR1 SGHAT and CDR2 FQNNGV. The V and J ends lost 4 bases and 9 bases, in that order; junction bases with no gene match: 8. The CDR3 runs 14 residues. In DNA form, the CDR3 reads TGTGCCAGCAGCTGTGGACTAGCCGACTGTGAGCAGTTCTTC. This codes for CASSCGLADCEQFF. Using reference TRBV11-2 and TRBJ2-1 for the parts outside the CDR3, the full variable domain is EAGVAQSPRYKIIEKRQSVAFWCNPISGHATLYWYQQILGQGPKLLIQFQNNGVVDDSQLPKDRFSAERLKGVDSTLKIQPAKLEDSAVYLCASSCGLADCEQFFGPGTRLTVL.

About this clonotype: The conserved final phenylalanine or tryptophan is absent from the CDR3, which likely points to a read error. This chain uses TRBV11-2 with TRBJ1-2; D unresolved. CDR3 size: 13 residues. Germline values: CDR1 SGHAT, CDR2 FQNNGV. Trimming left V 0 bases short and J 6 bases short, with 8 bases between. The CDR3 sequence is CASSLDKGDGYTS. The CDR3 bases are TGTGCCAGCAGCTTAGACAAGGGAGATGGCTACACCTCC.

This clonotype was counted only a few times. The J gene is TRBJ1-2, the V gene TRBV5-1, with D hard to call. Germline CDR1 and CDR2: SGHRS and YFSETQ. The CDR3 loop spans 14 amino acids. Trimming took off 0 bases at V and 2 bases at J, with 8 bases between the two ends. CDR3 DNA sequence: TGCGCCAGCAGCTTGGATGTGAGAAACTATGGCTACACCTTC. Its protein is CASSLDVRNYGYTF.

In its sample, this clonotype was seen many times. The CDR3: CASSFRDRGNTIYF. The CDR3 DNA reads as TGTGCCAGCAGTTTCCGGGACAGGGGAAACACCATATATTTT. The chain has TRBV12-3 or TRBV12-4 and TRBJ1-3; 8 positions agree with TRBD1. This CDR3 spans 14 amino acids. After removal of 3 bases from V and 4 bases from J, the junction contained 2 bases not matched to a gene.

Turning to this clonotype: A much bigger clone sits one base away, suggesting this may be a read error. The conserved phenylalanine or tryptophan normally closing the CDR3 is absent here, so this likely arose from a read error. The chain is built from TRBV5-1 and TRBJ2-3; 12 bases line up with TRBD2. The CDR3 spans 18 residues. Germline CDR1 reads SGHRS; CDR2 reads YFSETQ. V dropped 0 bases and J dropped 1; count of bases not matched to a gene: 6. The chain's CDR3 is CASSLEFPSGGGTDTQYL. The CDR3 DNA follows: TGCGCCAGCAGCTTGGAATTCCCTAGCGGGGGGGGCACAGATACGCAGTATCTT.

This clonotype is a singleton in its sample. The junction and the germline gene differ at one end; a read error may be behind it. The chain links TRBV11-2 to TRBJ2-1; no firm D call. The CDR3 runs 16 residues. Germline V gene data show CDR1 as SGHAT and CDR2 as FQNNGV. DNA of the CDR3: TGTGGCAGCAGCCAACTAAACCCCGAGGTTGCTAATGAGCAGTTCTTC. This gives the protein CGSSQLNPEVANEQFF. Based on the CDR3 plus reference TRBV11-2 and TRBJ2-1, the full variable domain is EAGVAQSPRYKIIEKRQSVAFWCNPISGHATLYWYQQILGQGPKLLIQFQNNGVVDDSQLPKDRFSAERLKGVDSTLKIQPAKLEDSAVYLCGSSQLNPEVANEQFFGPGTRLTVL.

This clonotype was seen many times. The chain carries TRBV5-4 and TRBJ2-3; 7 bases are shared with TRBD2. The V gene end was trimmed by 4 bases and the J gene end by 2 bases; junction bases not matched to a gene: 13. This CDR3 has 17 amino acids. The V gene's germline CDR1 is SGHNT and CDR2 YYREEE (reference sequence). The CDR3 here is CASSLLTSSGFTDTQYF. CDR3 in DNA: TGTGCCAGCAGCCTACTCACGAGTAGCGGGTTCACAGATACGCAGTATTTT.

As to this clonotype: This may come from a read error, since a much larger clone is one base off. The chain couples TRBV30 to TRBJ2-3; D is undetermined. The CDR3 extends over 14 amino acids. V lost 0 bases and J 5 bases, leaving 12 bases between the germline ends. CDR1 is GTSNPN and CDR2 is SVGIG in the germline V gene (reference sequence). CDR3 DNA sequence: TGTGCCTGGAGTGTACGTCGCATCGTAGATACGCAGTATTTT. It specifies CAWSVRRIVDTQYF.

This chain joins TRBV11-2 and TRBJ2-7; D perhaps matches TRBD2 (5 bases). Germline assignment: CDR1 SGHAT and CDR2 FQNNGV. The CDR3 is made up of 16 amino acids. V was pared by 4 bases and J by 6 bases, with 22 bases between. CDR3 sequence: CASSYSERTSGSEQYF. DNA of the CDR3: TGTGCCAGCAGCTACAGCGAGAGAACCTCGGGAAGCGAGCAGTACTTC.

This clonotype was observed many times. This chain joins TRBV4-2 and TRBJ1-4; 7 bases are shared with TRBD1. Germline CDR1 LGHNA, CDR2 YNFKEQ. There are 15 residues in the CDR3. The J segment lost 6 bases and the V segment lost 0 bases, leaving 4 bases of the junction unmatched. The CDR3 bases are TGTGCCAGCAGCCAAGACGGGACAGCGGATGAAAAACTGTTTTTT. Protein sequence: CASSQDGTADEKLFF.

In the case of this clonotype: The junction departs from the called germline gene at one end, perhaps through a read error. The gene calls are TRBV6-5 and TRBJ2-5, with 8 bases lining up with TRBD2. The CDR3 loop spans 11 amino acids. Looked up from germline, CDR1 is MNHEY and CDR2 is SVGAGI. For the CDR3, the DNA is TGTGCCAGCAGGCAAACGGGAGGGGACAACTTC. It is translated as CASRQTGGDNF.

In the case of this clonotype: The final CDR3 position lacks the conserved phenylalanine or tryptophan, pointing to a likely read error. The chain employs TRBV12-5 and TRBJ2-3, with unresolved D. V was clipped by 5 bases and J by 4 bases, with 7 bases between them. The CDR3 is 12 amino acids. Germline V gene lookup returns CDR1 LGHNT and CDR2 FRNRAP. The CDR3 coding sequence is TGTGCTAGTGGTCCCGGCCCAGATACGCAGTATCTT. Amino acids: CASGPGPDTQYL.

The chain joins TRBV11-2 to TRBJ1-2; possible D gene TRBD1, 5 bases. CDR1 is SGHAT, CDR2 FQNNGV, per germline. V was shortened by 6 bases and J by 14 bases, with 25 bases between the two germline ends. The CDR3 runs to 14 residues. CDR3 DNA sequence: TGTGCCAGCAGTCCTCAAAGGGGAGATAGGGGCTGTACCTTC. It is translated as CASSPQRGDRGCTF.

This clonotype was detected only a few times. This may come from a read error, since a much larger clone is one base off. The conserved closing phenylalanine or tryptophan is absent in this CDR3, likely reflecting a read error. The chain combines TRBV6-1 with TRBJ1-5, with D unclear. The V and J ends lost 7 bases and 5 bases respectively, with 21 bases between them. CDR1 MNHNS and CDR2 SASEGT come from the germline V gene. The CDR3 consists of 16 residues. The CDR3 region has the DNA TGTGCCAGCACCCGCCACTACCCTAGCCCCGATCAGCCCCAGCATTAT. Translating gives CASTRHYPSPDQPQHY.

The chain is built from TRBV29-1 and TRBJ1-4, with D tentatively TRBD1 (5 bases). The CDR3 consists of 13 residues. Per the germline V gene, CDR1 is SQVTM and CDR2 is ANQGSEA. The CDR3 DNA sequence: TGCGGCGCAACCAGGACAAGGGGAGAAAAACTGTTTTTT. Protein product: CGATRTRGEKLFF.

In regard to this clonotype: At one end, the junction sequence differs from germline, possibly due to a read error. The gene calls are TRBV6-5 and TRBJ2-2; 9 nucleotides match TRBD1. The germline gives CDR1 MNHEY, CDR2 SVGAGI. The CDR3 has 15 amino acids. CDR3 residues: CTSGTYRGLTGELFF. The DNA of the CDR3 is TGTACCAGCGGTACCTACAGGGGGCTCACCGGGGAGCTGTTTTTT.

This clonotype was counted only a few times. A read error is possible here, since a much larger clone lies one base away. The chain recombines TRBV10-3 with TRBJ2-5, with 7 positions matching TRBD1. The CDR3 extends over 14 amino acids. The germline CDR1 and CDR2 sequences are ENHRY and SYGVKD. CDR3 nucleotides: TGTGTCATCAGTGAGGAGAACAGGGGCGGGACCCAGTACTTC. Protein product: CVISEENRGGTQYF.

A word on this clonotype: At one of its ends the junction is not consistent with the germline gene, which may arise from a read error. This rearrangement joins TRBV11-2 to TRBJ2-3, with 8 bases that match TRBD1. Germline V gene data show CDR1 as SGHAT and CDR2 as FQNNGV. The CDR3 has 13 residues. The CDR3 here is CASSRQGPDKQYF. As DNA, the CDR3 is TGTGCCAGCAGTCGACAGGGGCCAGATAAGCAGTATTTT.

This chain joins TRBV12-3 or TRBV12-4 and TRBJ2-1; 9 positions agree with TRBD2. The V segment lost 1 base and the J segment 4 bases; nucleotides outside the gene matches: 11. The CDR3 covers 18 residues. CDR3 residues: CASSLGAGPGLAYNEQFF. DNA for the CDR3: TGTGCCAGCAGTTTAGGGGCAGGGCCGGGACTAGCATACAATGAGCAGTTCTTC.

The genes are TRBV29-1 and TRBJ1-3; 9 bases fit TRBD1. The germline V gene has CDR1 SQVTM and CDR2 ANQGSEA. This CDR3 is 14 amino acids long. The CDR3 loop is CGAVRQGAGNTIYF. CDR3 nucleotide sequence: TGCGGCGCCGTTAGACAGGGGGCTGGAAACACCATATATTTT.

This clonotype is medium-sized by share. The DNA for the CDR3 is TGTGCCAGCAGCTTAGAAGGTAGCGGACTATACGAGCAGTACTTC. Translating gives CASSLEGSGLYEQYF. This sequence joins TRBV11-2 and TRBJ2-7, with D possibly TRBD2 on 6 matching bases. The V gene lost 0 bases and the J gene lost 4 bases, with 13 bases spanning the gap. The germline V gene encodes CDR1 SGHAT and CDR2 FQNNGV. The CDR3 loop spans 15 amino acids.

This clonotype was counted ten times or more. V is TRBV5-1 and J is TRBJ2-5; D remains unclear. Germline V CDR1 and CDR2: SGHRS, YFSETQ. This CDR3 has 12 amino acids. Trimming took off 7 bases at V and 4 bases at J, with 11 bases between the two ends. CDR3 coding DNA: TGCGCCAGCTGGGGATCTGGAGAGACCCAGTACTTC. As protein: CASWGSGETQYF.

Of note for this clonotype: At one of its ends the junction is not consistent with the germline gene, which may arise from a read error. The V call is TRBV10-1, the J call TRBJ2-3; 7 bases fit TRBD2. Germline CDR1 is WNHNN and CDR2 is SYGVQD (reference sequence). This CDR3 region has 14 residues. As DNA, the CDR3 is TGTGTCACCGCGGGAGAAAGGGACACAGATACGCAGTATTTT. Translation: CVTAGERDTDTQYF.